These 4 T cell receptor beta chains came from one sample sequenced in a study of T cells after yellow fever vaccination. TCRdb processed the 5' RACE reads anew with MiXCR; each CDR3 protein has one entry. The repertoire holds around 590,000 distinct CDR3 sequences, with 10% to 15% as singletons. The specimen was PBMCs, collected on the day of the yellow fever booster vaccination. The origin of the receptors is a man aged 30-40 years who received the YFV17D yellow fever vaccine.

This clonotype was counted many times. The V gene is TRBV6-6, the J gene TRBJ2-2; tentatively, D is TRBD2 (5 bases). Germline assignment: CDR1 MNHNY and CDR2 SVGAGI (reference sequence). The CDR3 has 13 amino acids. The germline V and J ends were trimmed by 5 bases and 5 bases, with 9 bases remaining between them. CDR3 sequence: CASSPRGTGELFF. The CDR3 region has the DNA TGTGCCAGCAGTCCCCGCGGGACCGGGGAGCTGTTTTTT.

This clonotype has only a few counts. The chain is built from TRBV9 and TRBJ2-1; a possible D gene is TRBD1 (6 bases). V was cut by 3 bases and J by 7 bases, with 32 bases left in between. The CDR3 length is 20 residues. The germline V gene has CDR1 SGDLS and CDR2 YYNGEE. The CDR3 DNA reads TGTGCCAGCAGCGAGGGTTATTCAGGGGTGGGAATGGGGCGGCGGAATGAGCAGTTCTTC. Amino acid sequence: CASSEGYSGVGMGRRNEQFF.

V and J are TRBV12-3 or TRBV12-4 and TRBJ1-5; unclear D gene. V lost 6 bases to trimming and J lost 9 bases, with 15 bases between them. The CDR3 runs 13 residues. The CDR3 DNA is TGTGCCAGCAGCACCCGGGAGGGCCGGCCCCAGCATTTT. Amino acid sequence: CASSTREGRPQHF.

The chain links TRBV25-1 to TRBJ1-2; D perhaps matches TRBD1 (5 bases). This CDR3 is built from 17 residues. The ends were cut back, 0 bases at V and 0 bases at J, with 14 bases in the middle. Germline values: CDR1 MGHDK, CDR2 SYGVNS. In nucleotides, the CDR3 is TGTGCCAGCAGTGAATATTTCACAGGTTCTCCTAACTATGGCTACACCTTC. As protein: CASSEYFTGSPNYGYTF.